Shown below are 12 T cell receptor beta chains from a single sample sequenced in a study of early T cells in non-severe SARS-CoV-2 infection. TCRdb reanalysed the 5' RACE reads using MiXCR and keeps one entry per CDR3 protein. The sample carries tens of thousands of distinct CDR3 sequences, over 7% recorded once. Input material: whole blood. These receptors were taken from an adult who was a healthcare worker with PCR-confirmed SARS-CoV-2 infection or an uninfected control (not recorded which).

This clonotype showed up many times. The CDR3 loop is CASSLDSQETQYF. The DNA for the CDR3 is TGTGCCAGCAGTCTCGACAGCCAAGAGACCCAGTACTTC. V usage is TRBV12-3 or TRBV12-4 and J usage is TRBJ2-5; a possible D gene is TRBD1 (5 bases). V lost 5 bases, J lost 1 base, and 8 bases lay in between. CDR3 length equals 13 residues.

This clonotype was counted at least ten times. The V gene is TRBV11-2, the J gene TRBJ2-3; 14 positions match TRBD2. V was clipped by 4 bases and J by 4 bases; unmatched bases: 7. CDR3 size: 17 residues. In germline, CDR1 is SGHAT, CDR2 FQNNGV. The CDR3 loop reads CASSWTSGRKAADTQYF. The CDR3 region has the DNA TGTGCCAGCAGCTGGACTAGCGGGAGGAAGGCGGCAGATACGCAGTATTTT.

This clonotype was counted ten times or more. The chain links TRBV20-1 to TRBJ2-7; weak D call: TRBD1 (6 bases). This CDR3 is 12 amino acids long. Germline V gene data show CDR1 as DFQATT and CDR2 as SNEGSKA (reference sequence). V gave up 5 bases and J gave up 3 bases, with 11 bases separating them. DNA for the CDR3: TGCAGTGCTTTCTTCAGGGGCTACGAGCAGTACTTC. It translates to CSAFFRGYEQYF.

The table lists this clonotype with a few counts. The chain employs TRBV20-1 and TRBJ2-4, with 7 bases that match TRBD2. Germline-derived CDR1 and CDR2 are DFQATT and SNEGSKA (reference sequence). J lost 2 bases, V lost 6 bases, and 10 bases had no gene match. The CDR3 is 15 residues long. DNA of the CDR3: TGCAGTGCGCAGACAGCGGGAAAGACCAAAAACATTCAGTACTTC. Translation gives CSAQTAGKTKNIQYF.

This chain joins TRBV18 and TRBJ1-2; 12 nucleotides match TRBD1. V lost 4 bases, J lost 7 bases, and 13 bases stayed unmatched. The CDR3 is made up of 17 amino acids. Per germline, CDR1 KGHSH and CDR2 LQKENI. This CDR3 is CASSLLPGTGGVSGYTF. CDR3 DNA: TGTGCCAGCTCACTGCTCCCCGGGACAGGGGGCGTGAGTGGCTACACCTTC.

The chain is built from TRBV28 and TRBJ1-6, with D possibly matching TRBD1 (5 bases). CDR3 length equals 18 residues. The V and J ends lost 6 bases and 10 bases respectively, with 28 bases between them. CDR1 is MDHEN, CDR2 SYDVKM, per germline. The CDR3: CASRFEILSGTLESPLHF. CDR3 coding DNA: TGTGCCAGCAGGTTCGAGATTTTATCAGGGACCTTAGAATCACCCCTCCACTTT.

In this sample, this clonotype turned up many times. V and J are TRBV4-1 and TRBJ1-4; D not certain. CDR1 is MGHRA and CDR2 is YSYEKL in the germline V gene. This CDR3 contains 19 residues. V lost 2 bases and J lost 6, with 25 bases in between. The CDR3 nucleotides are TGCGCCAGCAGCCAAAGATGGGTTTCCGGAGATTTCGAGCATGAAAAACTGTTTTTT. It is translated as CASSQRWVSGDFEHEKLFF.

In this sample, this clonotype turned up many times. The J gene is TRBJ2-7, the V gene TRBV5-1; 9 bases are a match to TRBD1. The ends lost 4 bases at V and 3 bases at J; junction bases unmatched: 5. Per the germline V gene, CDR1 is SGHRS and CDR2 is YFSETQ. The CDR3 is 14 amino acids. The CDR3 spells CASSGMTGGYEQYF. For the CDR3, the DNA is TGCGCCAGCAGCGGGATGACAGGGGGCTACGAGCAGTACTTC.

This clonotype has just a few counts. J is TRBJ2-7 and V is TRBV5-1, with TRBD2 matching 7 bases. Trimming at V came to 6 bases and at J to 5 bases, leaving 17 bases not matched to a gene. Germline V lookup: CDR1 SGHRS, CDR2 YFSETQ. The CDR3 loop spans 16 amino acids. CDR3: CASTGGASRERNEQYF. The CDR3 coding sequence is TGCGCCAGCACCGGAGGAGCGTCGCGGGAGCGCAACGAGCAGTACTTC.

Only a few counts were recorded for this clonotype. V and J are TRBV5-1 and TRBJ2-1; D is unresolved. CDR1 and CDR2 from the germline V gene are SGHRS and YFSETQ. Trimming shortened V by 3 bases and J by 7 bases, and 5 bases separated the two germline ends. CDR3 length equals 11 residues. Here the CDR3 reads CASSWLNEQFF. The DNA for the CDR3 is TGCGCCAGCAGCTGGTTAAATGAGCAGTTCTTC. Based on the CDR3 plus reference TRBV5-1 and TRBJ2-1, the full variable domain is KAGVTQTPRYLIKTRGQQVTLSCSPISGHRSVSWYQQTPGQGLQFLFEYFSETQRNKGNFPGRFSGRQFSNSRSEMNVSTLELGDSALYLCASSWLNEQFFGPGTRLTVL.

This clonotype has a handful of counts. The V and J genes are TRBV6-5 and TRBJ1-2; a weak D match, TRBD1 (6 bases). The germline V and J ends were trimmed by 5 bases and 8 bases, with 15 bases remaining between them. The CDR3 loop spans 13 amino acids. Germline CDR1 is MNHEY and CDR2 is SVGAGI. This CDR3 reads CASSPTGFRGYTF. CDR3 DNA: TGTGCCAGCAGTCCCACAGGGTTCCGGGGCTACACCTTC.

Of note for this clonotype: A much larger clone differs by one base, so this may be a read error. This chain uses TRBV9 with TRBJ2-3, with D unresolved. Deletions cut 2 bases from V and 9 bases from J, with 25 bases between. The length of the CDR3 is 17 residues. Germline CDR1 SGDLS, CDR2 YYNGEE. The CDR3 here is CASSVHELDQGKETQYF. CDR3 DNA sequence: TGTGCCAGCAGCGTTCATGAGTTAGACCAAGGAAAAGAAACGCAGTATTTT.